These 17 T cell receptor beta chains were sequenced from one sample in a study of cytomegalovirus exposure and HLA in healthy donors. The PCR contained 60 Vbeta and 13 Jbeta primers. The method was immunoSEQ multiplex PCR; TCRdb's version includes in-frame clones alone and lacks a portion of them. Counted here are some 150,000 clones, approximately 80% occurring once; the ten biggest clones make up about 0.8%. The specimen was PBMCs. The origin of the receptors is a woman aged 18-29 years in good health and CMV-seronegative.

The CDR3: CAASSAGELFF. CDR3 DNA sequence: TGTGCCGCTTCATCGGCCGGGGAGCTGTTTTTT. This chain joins TRBV10-3 and TRBJ2-2; D is uncertain. The CDR3 sequence is 11 residues long. V gave up 11 bases and J gave up 6 bases, with 10 bases separating them. Germline CDR1 and CDR2: ENHRY and SYGVKD.

The V gene is TRBV19, the J gene TRBJ2-5; 8 bases match TRBD1. CDR1 and CDR2 (germline): LNHDA, SQIVND (reference sequence). This CDR3 contains 16 residues. The ends lost 5 bases at V and 3 bases at J; junction bases unmatched: 11. The CDR3 loop is CASSQQSPTGEETQYF. For the CDR3, the DNA is TGTGCCAGTAGTCAGCAGTCACCGACAGGGGAAGAGACCCAGTACTTC.

The V call is TRBV11-2, the J call TRBJ2-5; 8 nucleotides match TRBD1. The germline gives CDR1 SGHAT, CDR2 FQNNGV. Unmatched junction bases numbered 7, after V lost 3 bases and J lost 4 bases. The CDR3 runs to 15 residues. CDR3 sequence (DNA): TGTGCCAGCAGCTTCTTCAGGGGGCGAACAGAGACCCAGTACTTC. Its translation: CASSFFRGRTETQYF. The complete variable domain, with remaining parts taken from reference TRBV11-2 and TRBJ2-5, reads EAGVAQSPRYKIIEKRQSVAFWCNPISGHATLYWYQQILGQGPKLLIQFQNNGVVDDSQLPKDRFSAERLKGVDSTLKIQPAKLEDSAVYLCASSFFRGRTETQYFGPGTRLLVL.

The chain employs TRBV18 and TRBJ2-5; 8 bases line up with TRBD2. This CDR3 has 16 residues. V dropped 3 bases and J dropped 2; count of bases not matched to a gene: 8. Germline V gene data show CDR1 as KGHSH and CDR2 as LQKENI. The CDR3 DNA sequence: TGTGCCAGCTCACCCCGGGGGGGACGAGGACAAGAGACCCAGTACTTC. Encoded protein: CASSPRGGRGQETQYF. The full variable domain, rest sourced from reference TRBV18 and TRBJ2-5, is NAGVMQNPRHLVRRRGQEARLRCSPMKGHSHVYWYRQLPEEGLKFMVYLQKENIIDESGMPKERFSAEFPKEGPSILRIQQVVRGDSAAYFCASSPRGGRGQETQYFGPGTRLLVL.

This clone was seen only a few times. This sequence joins TRBV11-2 and TRBJ2-1, with TRBD2 matching over 13 bases. This CDR3 is built from 17 residues. The junction had 5 bases not matched to a gene; V was cut back by 5 bases and J by 1 base. Germline loops: CDR1 SGHAT, CDR2 FQNNGV. The CDR3: CASSPTLAGGSYNEQFF. The DNA for the CDR3 is TGTGCCAGCAGCCCCACACTAGCGGGAGGGTCCTACAATGAGCAGTTCTTC. The whole variable domain, filled in from reference TRBV11-2 and TRBJ2-1, reads EAGVAQSPRYKIIEKRQSVAFWCNPISGHATLYWYQQILGQGPKLLIQFQNNGVVDDSQLPKDRFSAERLKGVDSTLKIQPAKLEDSAVYLCASSPTLAGGSYNEQFFGPGTRLTVL.

The chain is built from TRBV6-1 and TRBJ2-1; 8 bases fit TRBD2. V trimming: 0 bases; J trimming: 0 bases; junction bases outside the gene matches: 10. Germline CDR1 is MNHNS and CDR2 is SASEGT. CDR3 length: 19 residues. The CDR3 protein is CASSEAPLAGRSSYNEQFF. In DNA, the CDR3 is TGTGCCAGCAGTGAAGCGCCGCTAGCGGGTAGGAGCTCCTACAATGAGCAGTTCTTC.

This chain joins TRBV9 and TRBJ2-5; 13 nucleotides agree with TRBD2. The CDR3 runs to 18 residues. Unmatched junction bases numbered 13, after V lost 4 bases and J lost 4 bases. Germline V gene lookup returns CDR1 SGDLS and CDR2 YYNGEE. The CDR3 reads CASSPGLAGVVVGETQYF. The CDR3, as DNA: TGTGCCAGCAGCCCCGGACTAGCGGGAGTCGTTGTAGGAGAGACCCAGTACTTC.

The V and J genes are TRBV5-6 and TRBJ1-4; TRBD1 aligns across 12 bases. The CDR3 contains 18 residues. J lost 2 bases, V lost 2 bases, and 7 bases had no gene match. Germline CDR1 and CDR2: SGHDT and YYEEEE. CDR3 sequence (DNA): TGTGCCAGCAGCTTTACGATGGGACAGGGGGCGACTAATGAAAAACTGTTTTTT. It codes for CASSFTMGQGATNEKLFF.

The V gene is TRBV4-2, the J gene TRBJ2-1; 11 bases map to TRBD2. Per the germline V gene, CDR1 is LGHNA and CDR2 is YNFKEQ. The CDR3 runs 16 residues. The J segment lost 3 bases and the V segment lost 3 bases, leaving 4 bases of the junction unmatched. CDR3: CASSQGTSGNYNEQFF. The CDR3 DNA reads as TGTGCCAGCAGCCAGGGGACTAGCGGAAACTACAATGAGCAGTTCTTC.

This rearrangement joins TRBV5-1 to TRBJ2-6; perhaps TRBD2 as D (6 bases). The CDR3 spans 16 residues. Germline assignment: CDR1 SGHRS and CDR2 YFSETQ. V dropped 4 bases and J dropped 4 bases, with 15 bases sitting between them. DNA of the CDR3: TGCGCCAGCAGCCAAGAGCACGCGGGGGGGGCCAACGTCCTGACTTTC. Amino acids: CASSQEHAGGANVLTF.

The chain combines TRBV5-1 with TRBJ2-3; 11 bases align to TRBD2. The CDR3 extends over 16 amino acids. Germline trimming cut 7 bases from V and 2 bases from J; bases unmatched to any gene: 9. Germline CDR1 is SGHRS and CDR2 is YFSETQ. The CDR3 bases are TGCGCCAGCTGCCGGATAGCGGGAGGGCCCACAGATACGCAGTATTTT. Amino acid sequence: CASCRIAGGPTDTQYF.

The V call is TRBV28, the J call TRBJ2-3, with TRBD1 matching 7 bases. V was pared by 5 bases and J by 4 bases, with 12 bases of the junction left unmatched. The CDR3 runs 16 residues. Per the germline V gene, CDR1 is MDHEN and CDR2 is SYDVKM. The CDR3 region has the DNA TGTGCCAGCAGTCCGACAGGGATGATGTTCGCAGATACGCAGTATTTT. Translating it yields CASSPTGMMFADTQYF.

The V gene is TRBV18, the J gene TRBJ2-5, with TRBD2 matching over 10 bases. CDR3 length: 14 residues. From germline, CDR1 is KGHSH and CDR2 LQKENI. The V and J ends lost 8 bases and 3 bases, in that order; junction bases with no gene match: 6. The CDR3 spells CASHGTSEEETQYF. In nucleotides, the CDR3 is TGTGCCAGCCACGGGACTAGCGAAGAAGAGACCCAGTACTTC.

The chain joins TRBV10-3 to TRBJ2-5, with 13 bases aligning to TRBD2. This CDR3 is 18 amino acids long. Germline lookup yields CDR1 ENHRY and CDR2 SYGVKD. V trimming: 2 bases; J trimming: 3 bases; junction bases outside the gene matches: 9. CDR3 bases: TGTGCCATCAGTGAGACGACTCGGACTAGCGGGAGAGAAGAGACCCAGTACTTC. This codes for CAISETTRTSGREETQYF.

The rearrangement uses TRBV29-1 and TRBJ1-2; the D is unclear. V shed 2 bases and J shed 5 bases, with 12 bases lying between them. Germline V gives CDR1 SQVTM, CDR2 ANQGSEA. The CDR3 consists of 13 residues. CDR3: CSVESLRYYGYTF. The DNA of the CDR3 is TGCAGCGTTGAAAGCTTGAGATATTATGGCTACACCTTC.

Of note for this clone: One junction end disagrees with the germline gene, perhaps due to a read error. The V call is TRBV6-1, the J call TRBJ1-2; tentatively, D is TRBD1 (6 bases). The CDR3 has 13 amino acids. CDR1 is MNHNS, CDR2 SASEGT, per germline. The CDR3: CAGSVTGYYGYTF. Here the CDR3 DNA reads TGTGCCGGCAGTGTTACAGGGTACTATGGCTACACCTTC.

Only one count was recorded for this clone. The V call is TRBV10-3, the J call TRBJ1-5; D might be TRBD1 (6 bases). Trimming removed 5 bases from V and 0 bases from J, with 8 bases in between. This CDR3 is built from 14 residues. CDR1 and CDR2 (germline): ENHRY, SYGVKD. CDR3 DNA sequence: TGTGCCATCAGTCGACAGGATAGCAATCAGCCCCAGCATTTT. The encoded protein is CAISRQDSNQPQHF.